The 20 T cell receptor beta chains given below trace back to one sample, sequenced in a study of graft-versus-host responses after intestinal transplantation. Only in-frame clones appear in the TCRdb table, and some are missing; sequencing was by immunoSEQ multiplex PCR. The table shows 70,000 or so clones, with 84% occurring only once. No antigen has been identified for these receptors. Sequencing used unstimulated CD4+ T cells sorted from spleen or lymph node cells, obtained before transplant. The receptors were gathered from a human donor who was the organ donor for an intestinal transplant.

Concerning this clone: The sample has other DNA sequences that encode this CDR3 too. The chain combines TRBV29-1 with TRBJ2-5; TRBD1 aligns across 9 bases. This CDR3 is built from 12 residues. J gave up 2 bases and V 6 bases, and 1 base lay outside the gene matches. Germline loops: CDR1 SQVTM, CDR2 ANQGSEA. The CDR3 DNA is TGCAGCGTAGGACAGGGGCAAGAGACCCAGTACTTC. Translation gives CSVGQGQETQYF.

The chain links TRBV4-1 to TRBJ1-2; TRBD1 matches at 7 bases. The V gene's germline CDR1 is MGHRA and CDR2 YSYEKL. Unmatched junction bases numbered 10, after V lost 1 base and J lost 8 bases. CDR3 length: 15 amino acids. As DNA, the CDR3 is TGCGCCAGCAGCCAAGGTGACAGGGAGGATTGGGGCTACACCTTC. Translated, it gives CASSQGDREDWGYTF.

The chain carries TRBV7-2 and TRBJ2-3; tentatively, D is TRBD2 (5 bases). The CDR3 totals 14 residues. Deletions cut 3 bases from V and 2 bases from J, with 9 bases between. Germline CDR1 is SGHTA and CDR2 is FQGNSA. The CDR3 here is CASSFTRDTDTQYF. CDR3 DNA sequence: TGTGCCAGCAGCTTTACTAGGGACACAGATACGCAGTATTTT.

The rearrangement links TRBV5-1 to TRBJ2-5; the match to TRBD2 covers 9 bases. The V gene end was trimmed by 0 bases and the J gene end by 5 bases; junction bases not matched to a gene: 11. Germline-derived CDR1 and CDR2 are SGHRS and YFSETQ. The CDR3 runs 17 residues. The CDR3 loop reads CASSLGGVAGAAETQYF. In DNA form, the CDR3 reads TGCGCCAGCAGCTTGGGAGGTGTAGCGGGGGCTGCGGAGACCCAGTACTTC.

The chain links TRBV5-6 to TRBJ2-5, with 9 bases matching TRBD1. Germline V gives CDR1 SGHDT, CDR2 YYEEEE. The CDR3 has 16 residues. V dropped 1 base and J dropped 4; count of bases not matched to a gene: 8. The CDR3, as DNA: TGTGCCAGCAGCTTGTTAACAGGGGGCAAGGGAGAGACCCAGTACTTC. Translation gives CASSLLTGGKGETQYF.

This clone was observed a handful of times. Compared with germline, one end of the junction differs, possibly owing to a read error. This chain connects TRBV28 to TRBJ2-1; a possible D gene is TRBD1 (5 bases). Germline V CDR1 and CDR2: MDHEN, SYDVKM. The CDR3 length is 11 residues. CDR3 sequence (DNA): TGTGCCAGCAGTAGGGGCGAGACACGAGTCTTC. As protein: CASSRGETRVF.

Remarks on this clone: Within the sample, other DNA sequences also encode this same CDR3. This chain connects TRBV7-3 to TRBJ1-1; no firm D call. In germline, CDR1 is SGHTA, CDR2 FQGTGA. The germline V and J ends were trimmed by 3 bases and 3 bases, with 8 bases remaining between them. This CDR3 spans 13 amino acids. Written as DNA, the CDR3 is TGTGCCAGCAGCTTGTCAAGAGACACTGAAGCTTTCTTT. Translation gives CASSLSRDTEAFF.

This clone showed up just once. The rearrangement uses TRBV28 and TRBJ2-2; 10 bases match TRBD2. The CDR3 consists of 16 residues. Per germline, CDR1 MDHEN and CDR2 SYDVKM. With V trimmed by 7 bases and J by 0 bases, 5 bases remained unmatched. The DNA of the CDR3 is TGTGCCAGCATCCTAGCGGGGGACGCGAACACCGGGGAGCTGTTTTTT. Amino acid sequence: CASILAGDANTGELFF.

The CDR3 DNA sequence: TGCGCCAGCAGTGATACAGGGGGACCTGAAAAACTGTTTTTT. Its protein is CASSDTGGPEKLFF. The chain combines TRBV10-1 with TRBJ1-4, with 8 bases matching TRBD1. CDR1 and CDR2 (germline): WNHNN, SYGVQD (reference sequence). V was pared by 3 bases and J by 7 bases, with 4 bases of the junction left unmatched. The CDR3 is made up of 14 amino acids.

This chain connects TRBV4-1 to TRBJ2-3, with D perhaps TRBD2 (6 bases). The germline gives CDR1 MGHRA, CDR2 YSYEKL. CDR3 length: 17 amino acids. V was cut by 3 bases and J by 2 bases, with 18 bases left in between. The CDR3 DNA follows: TGCGCCAGCAGCCAGAGAGCTGCTGGACTAACCACAGATACGCAGTATTTT. It translates to CASSQRAAGLTTDTQYF.

This chain joins TRBV19 and TRBJ2-1, with a weak D call TRBD1 (5 bases). V lost 3 bases to trimming and J lost 0 bases, with 9 bases between them. In germline, CDR1 is LNHDA, CDR2 SQIVND (reference sequence). The CDR3 runs 15 residues. Written as DNA, the CDR3 is TGTGCCAGTAGTATGGGGCAGGCCTCCTACAATGAGCAGTTCTTC. Translated, it gives CASSMGQASYNEQFF.

J is TRBJ2-1 and V is TRBV19; TRBD2 aligns across 8 bases. Germline trimming cut 6 bases from V and 6 bases from J; bases unmatched to any gene: 10. This CDR3 is 15 amino acids long. The germline V gene has CDR1 LNHDA and CDR2 SQIVND (reference sequence). Written as DNA, the CDR3 is TGTGCCAGTAGACACGGGGGGGGTTCATCCAATGAGCAGTTCTTC. Its protein product is CASRHGGGSSNEQFF.

This clone was detected once. The gene calls are TRBV30 and TRBJ1-2, with D perhaps TRBD1 (6 bases). This CDR3 is built from 14 residues. Germline-derived CDR1 and CDR2 are GTSNPN and SVGIG (reference sequence). V lost 4 bases to trimming and J lost 5 bases, with 17 bases between them. In DNA, the CDR3 is TGTGCCTGGAATGGTGGGGGCGCTGAGTATGGCTACACCTTC. Its translation is CAWNGGGAEYGYTF.

V is TRBV30 and J is TRBJ1-3; D gene uncertain. The germline gives CDR1 GTSNPN, CDR2 SVGIG (reference sequence). Trimming cost V 5 bases and J 0 bases, with 8 bases left between them. This CDR3 has 13 amino acids. The CDR3 protein is CAWQVSSGNTIYF. CDR3 DNA sequence: TGTGCCTGGCAGGTTAGCTCTGGAAACACCATATATTTT.

The rearrangement uses TRBV15 and TRBJ1-5, with 10 positions matching TRBD1. The germline CDR1 and CDR2 sequences are LNHNV and YYDKDF (reference sequence). The CDR3 loop spans 17 amino acids. The trim removed 0 bases at V and 6 bases at J, leaving 8 bases unmatched. CDR3 region: CATSRDRRGQGIQPQHF. CDR3 in DNA: TGTGCCACCAGCAGAGATCGGCGGGGACAGGGGATTCAGCCCCAGCATTTT.

The rearrangement links TRBV28 to TRBJ1-5, with D unresolved. In germline, CDR1 is MDHEN, CDR2 SYDVKM. The CDR3 spans 10 residues. The V and J ends lost 8 bases and 5 bases respectively, with 4 bases between them. The CDR3 bases are TGTGCCAGCGGGCATCAGCCCCAGCATTTT. This translates into CASGHQPQHF.

The chain couples TRBV5-1 to TRBJ2-5; 7 bases fit TRBD1. CDR1 is SGHRS, CDR2 YFSETQ, per germline. V was clipped by 4 bases and J by 4 bases; unmatched bases: 1. The CDR3 runs 12 residues. The CDR3 coding sequence is TGCGCCAGCAGCAAGGGGGCAGAGACCCAGTACTTC. It translates to CASSKGAETQYF.

V is TRBV7-9 and J is TRBJ2-6; D possibly corresponds to TRBD1 (6 bases). The CDR3 length is 18 residues. The V end was cut by 5 bases, the J end by 1 base, with 18 bases between. Germline values: CDR1 SEHNR, CDR2 FQNEAQ (reference sequence). Written as DNA, the CDR3 is TGTGCCAGCAGCCAACCCCGGCACCAGGGGTCTGGGGCCAACGTCCTGACTTTC. Residues: CASSQPRHQGSGANVLTF.

This clone was detected a few times. This chain joins TRBV18 and TRBJ2-1; 7 nucleotides agree with TRBD2. J gave up 10 bases and V 3 bases, and 0 bases lay outside the gene matches. This CDR3 comprises 11 residues. The germline V gene has CDR1 KGHSH and CDR2 LQKENI. DNA for the CDR3: TGTGCCAGCTCACCCGGGGGGGAGCAGTTCTTC. Its translation: CASSPGGEQFF.

This rearrangement joins TRBV19 to TRBJ1-1, with TRBD1 as a possible D gene (5 bases). V gave up 5 bases and J gave up 8 bases, with 15 bases separating them. The CDR3 loop spans 13 amino acids. Per the germline V gene, CDR1 is LNHDA and CDR2 is SQIVND (reference sequence). The CDR3 protein is CASSLTDLLEAFF. The CDR3 coding sequence is TGTGCCAGTAGTTTGACAGATCTCCTGGAAGCTTTCTTT.